These T cell receptor beta chains were read from a single sample in a study of T cells in Graves' hyperthyroidism and ophthalmopathy. TCRdb re-derived calls from the multiplex PCR reads in MiXCR, one entry per CDR3 protein. The sample holds fewer than 750,000 distinct CDR3 sequences, around 42% seen once. Sequencing was carried out using peripheral blood or thyroid tissue (not recorded which). All receptors derive from a woman aged 18-29 years with Graves' hyperthyroidism. Both conserved end residues are part of each CDR3. D genes are given only for firm matches. Some rows mark clone size as missing; the rest say once, few, many or name a class of expanded clone.

many	TRBV2	TRBD1	TRBJ1-2	CASSDGTVFSGYTF	TGTGCCAGCAGTGACGGGACAGTCTTTTCGGGCTACACCTTC
many	TRBV3-1	-	TRBJ2-5	CASSRNPGSQETQYF	TGTGCCAGCAGCCGGAACCCAGGATCCCAAGAGACCCAGTACTTC
-	TRBV29-1	TRBD2	TRBJ2-7	CSVAPALAVYEQYF	TGCAGCGTTGCCCCGGCGCTAGCGGTCTACGAGCAGTACTTC
many	TRBV14	-	TRBJ1-2	CASSQEVGGHYGYTF	TGTGCCAGCAGCCAAGAAGTGGGAGGGCACTATGGCTACACCTTC
-	TRBV7-2	TRBD2	TRBJ2-1	CASSLTSGRRDEQFF	TGTGCCAGCAGCTTGACTAGCGGGAGGCGGGATGAGCAGTTCTTC
few	TRBV4-1	TRBD1	TRBJ2-7	CASSQAGGQGREQYF	TGCGCCAGCAGCCAAGCCGGGGGACAGGGTAGGGAGCAGTACTTC
-	TRBV7-9	-	TRBJ1-3	CASSKRGSDGNTIYF	TGTGCCAGCAGCAAGCGGGGGTCTGATGGAAACACCATATATTTT
many	TRBV7-2	TRBD1	TRBJ1-5	CASTDRANNQPQHF	TGTGCCAGCACGGACAGGGCAAACAATCAGCCCCAGCATTTT
-	TRBV7-9	-	TRBJ2-7	CASSLPGVGYEQYF	TGTGCCAGCAGCTTACCAGGGGTCGGTTACGAGCAGTACTTC
many	TRBV7-2	-	TRBJ2-2	CASSSKLGAANTGELFF	TGTGCCAGCAGCTCCAAGCTGGGGGCAGCGAACACCGGGGAGCTGTTTTTT
-	TRBV20-1	TRBD1	TRBJ2-7	CSARDRAKGAYNEQYF	TGCAGTGCTAGAGACCGCGCTAAGGGGGCCTACAATGAGCAGTACTTC
many	TRBV4-1	-	TRBJ1-1	CASSQDANTEAFF	TGCGCCAGCAGCCAAGACGCGAACACTGAAGCTTTCTTT
many	TRBV19	-	TRBJ2-7	CASSIGLSHEQYF	TGTGCCAGTAGTATAGGACTATCGCACGAGCAGTACTTC
-	TRBV12-3/TRBV12-4	TRBD2	TRBJ2-7	CASSYGGSSYNEQYF	TGTGCCAGCAGTTACGGCGGGAGCTCCTACAATGAGCAGTACTTC
-	TRBV9	TRBD1	TRBJ2-3	CASSAGTGSTDTQYF	TGTGCCAGCAGCGCTGGGACAGGATCCACAGATACGCAGTATTTT
-	TRBV19	TRBD1	TRBJ1-5	CASSMRIGTGINQPQHF	TGTGCCAGTAGTATGCGAATAGGGACAGGAATCAATCAGCCCCAGCATTTT
many	TRBV18	-	TRBJ1-1	CASSPPGLGAEAFF	TGTGCCAGCTCACCACCGGGTTTAGGCGCTGAAGCTTTCTTT
-	TRBV24-1	-	TRBJ2-5	CATSERRGKTQYF	TGTGCCACCAGTGAAAGAAGGGGGAAGACCCAGTACTTC
many	TRBV27	-	TRBJ1-2	CASSSLSTEASSF	TGTGCCAGCAGTTCCTTATCGACGGAAGCCTCATCCTTC
-	TRBV11-2	-	TRBJ1-1	CASSVDPTGTNTEAFF	TGTGCCAGCAGCGTTGACCCCACAGGGACAAACACTGAAGCTTTCTTT
-	TRBV19	TRBD1	TRBJ2-7	CASSFRTGDNEQYF	TGTGCCAGTAGTTTCCGGACAGGGGACAACGAGCAGTACTTC
many	TRBV25-1	-	TRBJ1-4	CASSEVGEKLFF	TGTGCCAGCAGTGAAGTAGGTGAAAAACTGTTTTTT
-	TRBV11-2	-	TRBJ1-2	CASSPQGRNGYTF	TGTGCCAGCAGCCCCCAGGGGCGGAATGGCTACACCTTC
-	TRBV10-2	TRBD1	TRBJ1-6	CASKRTGYNSPLHF	TGCGCCAGCAAGAGGACAGGATATAATTCACCCCTCCACTTT
many	TRBV2	-	TRBJ2-5	CASSEVTAQETQYF	TGTGCCAGCAGTGAAGTCACAGCCCAAGAGACCCAGTACTTC
many	TRBV27	-	TRBJ2-7	CASRGISYEQYF	TGTGCCAGCAGGGGGATTTCCTACGAGCAGTACTTC
few	TRBV4-1	-	TRBJ1-1	CASSQGGWRTEAFF	TGCGCCAGCAGCCAAGGGGGCTGGCGGACTGAAGCTTTCTTT
-	TRBV2	TRBD1	TRBJ2-5	CASRRRTGKETQYF	TGTGCCAGCAGGAGAAGGACAGGGAAAGAGACCCAGTACTTC
-	TRBV27	TRBD2	TRBJ2-7	CASSEPGTSGQYF	TGTGCCAGCAGTGAACCCGGGACTAGCGGACAGTACTTC
few	TRBV15	-	TRBJ2-2	CATSSGFNEQFF	TGTGCCACCAGCAGTGGTTTCAATGAGCAGTTTTTT
many	TRBV5-1	-	TRBJ2-2	CASSSRTPYTGELFF	TGCGCCAGCAGCTCACGGACTCCATACACCGGGGAGCTGTTTTTT